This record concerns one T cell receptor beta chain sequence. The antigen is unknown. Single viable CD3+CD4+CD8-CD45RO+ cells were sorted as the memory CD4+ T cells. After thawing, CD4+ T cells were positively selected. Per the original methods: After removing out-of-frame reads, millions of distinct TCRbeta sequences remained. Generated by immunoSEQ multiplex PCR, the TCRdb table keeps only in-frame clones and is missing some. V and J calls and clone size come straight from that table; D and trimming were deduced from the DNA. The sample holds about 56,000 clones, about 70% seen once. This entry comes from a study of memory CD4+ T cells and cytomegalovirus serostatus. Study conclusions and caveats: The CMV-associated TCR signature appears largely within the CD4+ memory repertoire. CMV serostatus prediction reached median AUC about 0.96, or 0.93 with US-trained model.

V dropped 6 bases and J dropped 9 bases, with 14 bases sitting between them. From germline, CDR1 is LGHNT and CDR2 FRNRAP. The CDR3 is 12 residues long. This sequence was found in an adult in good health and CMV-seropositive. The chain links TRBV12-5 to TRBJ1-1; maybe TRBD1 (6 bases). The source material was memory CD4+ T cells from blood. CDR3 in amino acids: CASGLGQSQAFF. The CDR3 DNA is TGTGCTAGTGGCCTAGGACAGTCCCAAGCTTTCTTT.